The 10 T cell receptor beta chains given below trace back to one sample, sequenced in a study of blood T cell repertoires in COVID-19. Clones were read by immunoSEQ multiplex PCR, and TCRdb kept only the in-frame ones, dropping some. The sample consists of 150,000 to 200,000 clones, approximately 79% of them appearing once. The sequenced sample was peripheral blood. Receptor source: a man aged 60-69 years with active or convalescent COVID-19.

This clone was counted once. The J gene is TRBJ1-2, the V gene TRBV28, with 10 bases aligning to TRBD1. V was pared by 4 bases and J by 7 bases, with 9 bases of the junction left unmatched. The germline V gene has CDR1 MDHEN and CDR2 SYDVKM. The CDR3 consists of 15 residues. The CDR3 nucleotides are TGTGCCAGCAGTTCCCTCGACAGGGGGCGGGGTGGCTACACCTTC. It yields the protein CASSSLDRGRGGYTF.

The V gene is TRBV5-1, the J gene TRBJ1-4; tentatively, D is TRBD1 (6 bases). Trimming left V 2 bases short and J 6 bases short, with 11 bases between. CDR1 is SGHRS, CDR2 YFSETQ, per germline. CDR3 length: 14 residues. CDR3 loop: CASSLQGSDEKLFF. The CDR3 region has the DNA TGCGCCAGCAGCTTACAGGGTAGTGATGAAAAACTGTTTTTT.

This clone was found many times. This chain joins TRBV3-1 (or the pseudogene TRBV3-2) and TRBJ2-7; 7 positions agree with TRBD1. The CDR3 is 15 residues long. Germline lookup yields CDR1 LGHDT and CDR2 YNNKEL (reference sequence). After removal of 1 base from V and 5 bases from J, the junction contained 8 bases not matched to a gene. CDR3 region: CASSQGGGRADEQYF. The CDR3 nucleotides are TGTGCCAGCAGCCAAGGAGGGGGCAGGGCCGACGAGCAGTACTTC.

This rearrangement joins TRBV7-3 to TRBJ2-2, with 12 positions matching TRBD2. CDR3 length: 16 amino acids. J gave up 6 bases and V 5 bases, and 7 bases lay outside the gene matches. Germline V gives CDR1 SGHTA, CDR2 FQGTGA. CDR3 amino acids: CASSLGTSGSSGELFF. The CDR3 nucleotides are TGTGCCAGCAGCCTAGGGACTAGCGGGTCCTCCGGGGAGCTGTTTTTT.

The chain couples TRBV7-2 to TRBJ2-3; D unclear. The CDR3 totals 13 residues. Germline V gene lookup returns CDR1 SGHTA and CDR2 FQGNSA. V was pared by 8 bases and J by 1 base, with 10 bases between. CDR3 residues: CASGPVGTDTQYF. DNA for the CDR3: TGTGCCAGCGGCCCTGTGGGCACAGATACGCAGTATTTT.

The genes are TRBV9 and TRBJ2-7; maybe TRBD1 (7 bases). This CDR3 region has 15 residues. In germline, CDR1 is SGDLS, CDR2 YYNGEE. Trimming removed 1 base from V and 4 bases from J, with 15 bases in between. The CDR3 loop reads CASSVRQGGIYEQYF. Here the CDR3 DNA reads TGTGCCAGCAGCGTAAGGCAGGGGGGAATTTACGAGCAGTACTTC.

This chain links TRBV5-1 with TRBJ1-2; a possible D gene is TRBD1 (6 bases). CDR3 length equals 18 residues. In germline, CDR1 is SGHRS, CDR2 YFSETQ. V was trimmed by 3 bases and J by 2 bases, leaving 23 bases between them. The CDR3 DNA is TGCGCCAGCAGCTCCCCCTCCTTACAGGGAGGGAGGAACTATGGCTACACCTTC. Protein sequence: CASSSPSLQGGRNYGYTF.

The chain joins TRBV4-3 to TRBJ1-2, with 7 bases fitting TRBD1. The CDR3 length is 16 residues. Trimming took 0 bases from V and 4 from J; bases not matched to a gene: 8. Germline V gene data show CDR1 as LGHNA and CDR2 as YSLEER. CDR3 DNA sequence: TGCGCCAGCAGCCAAGATGACTGGGACAGCTTCTATGGCTACACCTTC. Translation: CASSQDDWDSFYGYTF.

The genes are TRBV12-3 or TRBV12-4 and TRBJ1-2, with D possibly being TRBD1 (6 bases). Trimming removed 6 bases at V and 6 bases at J, with 11 bases between. The CDR3 extends over 12 amino acids. The CDR3 DNA reads as TGTGCCAGCAGGACCTCAGGGGATGGCTACACCTTC. As protein: CASRTSGDGYTF.

The chain links TRBV4-3 to TRBJ2-7; 7 bases align to TRBD1. Germline V lookup: CDR1 LGHNA, CDR2 YSLEER. With 1 base clipped from V and 6 bases from J, the junction kept 6 bases outside the gene matches. The length of the CDR3 is 14 residues. CDR3 sequence reads: CASSQVGDSREQYF. DNA for the CDR3: TGCGCCAGCAGCCAAGTCGGGGACAGCCGCGAGCAGTACTTC.